The following is a TCR beta chain sequence with its context. The antigen is unknown. The CDR3 sequence is 11 residues long. Germline V lookup: CDR1 SGHNT, CDR2 YYREEE (reference sequence). Trimming took off 9 bases at V and 6 bases at J, with 12 bases between the two ends. This sample was taken from a study of T cell responses to AZD1222 COVID-19 vaccine. The overall study: Pooling was applied to second doses at about 4 or about 12 weeks.

Measured with immunoSEQ multiplex PCR; TCRdb has only the in-frame clones, and not every one. The sample shows 170,000 or so clones, about nine tenths of them seen only once. Regarding the study as a whole: Repertoire sampling was restricted to post-peak T cell response timepoints. Unmutated variant regions are reportedly the target of nearly half of TCRs that are spike-specific.

This specimen was peripheral blood, taken on day 0 of AZD1222 vaccination. The rearrangement joins TRBV5-4 to TRBJ2-5; D may correspond to TRBD1 or TRBD2 (6 bases each). The receptor comes from an adult in good health. The CDR3 region is CAMEGGQTQYF. The CDR3, as DNA: TGTGCCATGGAGGGGGGACAGACCCAGTACTTC.